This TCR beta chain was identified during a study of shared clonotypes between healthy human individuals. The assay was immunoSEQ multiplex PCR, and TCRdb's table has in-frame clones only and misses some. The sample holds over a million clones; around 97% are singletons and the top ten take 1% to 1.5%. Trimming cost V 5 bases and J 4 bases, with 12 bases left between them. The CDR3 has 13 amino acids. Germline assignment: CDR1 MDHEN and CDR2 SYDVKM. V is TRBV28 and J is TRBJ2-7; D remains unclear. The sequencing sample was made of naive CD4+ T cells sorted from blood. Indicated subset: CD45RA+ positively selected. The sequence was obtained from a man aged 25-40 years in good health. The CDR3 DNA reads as TGTGCCAGCAGTCCGTCGCTTCCTTACGAGCAGTACTTC. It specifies CASSPSLPYEQYF.